A single sample gave rise to the 12 T cell receptor beta chains below, sequenced in a study of beta chain features in type 1 diabetes. The isolated RNA, all of it, was reverse transcribed, so expressed TCRB transcripts were what got sequenced. Using immunoSEQ multiplex PCR, the repertoire was profiled, and TCRdb retains in-frame clones only, with some absent. The table has about 400,000 clones, around 12% seen once. What was sequenced was naive CD4+ T cells from blood. The receptor set was obtained from a man between 18 and 29 years old in good health.

This clone was recorded a few times. The rearrangement links TRBV18 to TRBJ2-3; 10 bases fit TRBD1. V lost 0 bases and J lost 4; bases outside the gene matches: 4. The CDR3 runs to 16 residues. Germline V CDR1 and CDR2: KGHSH, LQKENI. The CDR3 nucleotides are TGTGCCAGCTCACCACCGAGGGACAGGGGATCAGATACGCAGTATTTT. Its translation is CASSPPRDRGSDTQYF. The full variable domain, completed using reference TRBV18 and TRBJ2-3, is NAGVMQNPRHLVRRRGQEARLRCSPMKGHSHVYWYRQLPEEGLKFMVYLQKENIIDESGMPKERFSAEFPKEGPSILRIQQVVRGDSAAYFCASSPPRDRGSDTQYFGPGTRLTVL.

V and J are TRBV30 and TRBJ1-1; D remains ambiguous. Germline CDR1 is GTSNPN and CDR2 is SVGIG (reference sequence). The V end lost 2 bases, the J end lost 1 base, and 11 bases lay between the germline ends. The CDR3 spans 14 residues. CDR3 nucleotides: TGTGCCTGGAGTCATCGACATCCGAACACTGAAGCTTTCTTT. Protein sequence: CAWSHRHPNTEAFF.

CDR3 region: CASSLSGTDSYEQYF. The DNA for the CDR3 is TGTGCCAGCTCGCTATCCGGGACAGACTCCTACGAGCAGTACTTC. The chain carries TRBV18 and TRBJ2-7; 7 bases align to TRBD1. J gave up 0 bases and V 6 bases, and 8 bases lay outside the gene matches. The germline V gene has CDR1 KGHSH and CDR2 LQKENI. CDR3 size: 15 residues.

This clone came up a few times. V gene TRBV2 combines with J gene TRBJ1-2; a weak D match, TRBD1 (5 bases). CDR1 and CDR2 from the germline V gene are SNHLY and FYNNEI. The CDR3 covers 16 residues. The ends were cut back, 0 bases at V and 4 bases at J, with 15 bases in the middle. CDR3 loop: CASSEALTPQGYGYTF. CDR3 coding DNA: TGTGCCAGCAGTGAAGCGCTTACCCCCCAGGGCTATGGCTACACCTTC.

This clone occurred a few times. The rearrangement links TRBV30 to TRBJ2-7; TRBD2 matches 7 bases. CDR3 length: 15 residues. CDR1 is GTSNPN and CDR2 is SVGIG in the germline V gene (reference sequence). With V trimmed by 2 bases and J by 1 base, 8 bases remained unmatched. The DNA for the CDR3 is TGTGCCTGGAGTCGGGCCCTAGCGGCTTCCTACGAGCAGTACTTC. This translates into CAWSRALAASYEQYF.

This clone was counted only a few times. The CDR3 here is CASSQQQGQEQYF. CDR3 nucleotides: TGTGCCAGCAGCCAACAACAGGGACAAGAGCAGTACTTC. This chain uses TRBV11-3 with TRBJ2-7, with D possibly being TRBD1 (6 bases). V was trimmed by 5 bases and J by 7 bases, leaving 15 bases between them. The CDR3 extends over 13 amino acids. CDR1 SGHNT and CDR2 YENEEA come from the germline V gene. Full variable domain (outside the CDR3, taken from reference TRBV11-3 and TRBJ2-7): EAGVVQSPRYKIIEKKQPVAFWCNPISGHNTLYWYLQNLGQGPELLIRYENEEAVDDSQLPKDRFSAERLKGVDSTLKIQPAELGDSAVYLCASSQQQGQEQYFGPGTRLTVT.

This clone was detected only a few times. The chain couples TRBV19 to TRBJ1-1, with TRBD1 identical over 9 bases. Germline trimming cut 5 bases from V and 1 base from J; bases unmatched to any gene: 2. CDR3 length: 14 amino acids. CDR1 and CDR2 from the germline V gene are LNHDA and SQIVND (reference sequence). Written as DNA, the CDR3 is TGTGCCAGTAGTTCGGACAGGGGGAACACTGAAGCTTTCTTT. Its translation: CASSSDRGNTEAFF. Variable domain in full (rest from reference TRBV19 and TRBJ1-1): DGGITQSPKYLFRKEGQNVTLSCEQNLNHDAMYWYRQDPGQGLRLIYYSQIVNDFQKGDIAEGYSVSREKKESFPLTVTSAQKNPTAFYLCASSSDRGNTEAFFGQGTRLTVV.

This clone was detected a few times. CDR3 sequence: CASSYSGSSNSPLHF. For the CDR3, the DNA is TGTGCCAGCAGTTACTCGGGCAGCTCAAATTCACCCCTCCACTTT. The genes are TRBV6-6 and TRBJ1-6; D is uncertain. The CDR3 covers 15 residues. Germline V gene sequence: CDR1 MNHNY, CDR2 SVGAGI (reference sequence). Trimming cost V 0 bases and J 7 bases, with 10 bases left between them.

V usage is TRBV7-2 and J usage is TRBJ2-5, with 10 bases identical to TRBD2. The CDR3 length is 14 residues. Germline assignment: CDR1 SGHTA and CDR2 FQGNSA. V lost 4 bases and J lost 5; bases outside the gene matches: 4. The CDR3 is CASSSSGGFETQYF. In DNA form, the CDR3 reads TGTGCCAGCAGCTCTAGCGGGGGCTTTGAGACCCAGTACTTC.

This clone was picked up a small number of times. CDR3 residues: CASISRDRTYEQYF. For the CDR3, the DNA is TGTGCCAGCATCTCCCGGGACAGAACCTACGAGCAGTACTTC. The chain employs TRBV6-1 and TRBJ2-7, with 7 bases fitting TRBD1. V dropped 7 bases and J dropped 2; count of bases not matched to a gene: 8. CDR3 length equals 14 residues. Looked up from germline, CDR1 is MNHNS and CDR2 is SASEGT.

This clone was counted between two and nine times. The chain is built from TRBV18 and TRBJ2-3; 8 nucleotides match TRBD1. Losses at the gene ends were 3 bases for V and 2 bases for J; bases not matched to a gene: 4. This CDR3 has 15 residues. Germline V gene lookup returns CDR1 KGHSH and CDR2 LQKENI. The chain's CDR3 is CASSPGTGATDTQYF. The CDR3, as DNA: TGTGCCAGCTCACCCGGGACAGGCGCCACAGATACGCAGTATTTT.

This chain uses TRBV5-4 with TRBJ1-1, with D hard to call. Germline CDR1 SGHNT, CDR2 YYREEE (reference sequence). This CDR3 has 14 residues. V was clipped by 0 bases and J by 2 bases, with 8 bases between them. This CDR3 is CASSLGRSNTEAFF. The CDR3 DNA sequence: TGTGCCAGCAGCTTGGGCAGGTCTAACACTGAAGCTTTCTTT.